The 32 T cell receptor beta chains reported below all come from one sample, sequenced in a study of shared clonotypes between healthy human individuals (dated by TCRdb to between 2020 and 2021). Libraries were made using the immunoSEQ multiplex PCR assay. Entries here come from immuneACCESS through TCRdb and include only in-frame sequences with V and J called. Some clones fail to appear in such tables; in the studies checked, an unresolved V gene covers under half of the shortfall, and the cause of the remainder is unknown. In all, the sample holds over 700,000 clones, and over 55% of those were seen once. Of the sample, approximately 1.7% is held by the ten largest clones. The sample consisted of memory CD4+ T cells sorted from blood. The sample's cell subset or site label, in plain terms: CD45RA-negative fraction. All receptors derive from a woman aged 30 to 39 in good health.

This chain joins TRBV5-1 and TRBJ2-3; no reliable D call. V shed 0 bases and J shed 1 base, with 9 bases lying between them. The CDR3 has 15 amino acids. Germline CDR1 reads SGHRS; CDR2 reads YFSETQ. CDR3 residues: CASSLGSRRTDTQYF. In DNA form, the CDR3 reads TGCGCCAGCAGCTTGGGGTCCCGCCGCACAGATACGCAGTATTTT.

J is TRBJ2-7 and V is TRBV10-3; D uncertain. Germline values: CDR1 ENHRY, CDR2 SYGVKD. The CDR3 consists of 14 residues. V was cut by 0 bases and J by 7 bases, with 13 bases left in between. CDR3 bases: TGTGCCATCAGTGAGTCTCCCGGAGAGAGGGAGCAGTACTTC. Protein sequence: CAISESPGEREQYF.

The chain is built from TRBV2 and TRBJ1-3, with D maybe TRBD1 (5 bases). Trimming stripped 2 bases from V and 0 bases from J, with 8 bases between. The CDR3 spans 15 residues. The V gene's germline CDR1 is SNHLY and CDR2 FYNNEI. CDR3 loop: CASSEWGSSGNTIYF. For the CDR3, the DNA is TGTGCCAGCAGTGAATGGGGCAGCTCTGGAAACACCATATATTTT.

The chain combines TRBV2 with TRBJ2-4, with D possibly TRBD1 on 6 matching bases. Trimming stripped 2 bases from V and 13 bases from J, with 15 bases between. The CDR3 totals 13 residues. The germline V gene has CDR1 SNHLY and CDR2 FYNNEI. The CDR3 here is CASSEPEGQRQYF. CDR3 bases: TGTGCCAGCAGTGAACCGGAAGGACAGCGCCAGTACTTC.

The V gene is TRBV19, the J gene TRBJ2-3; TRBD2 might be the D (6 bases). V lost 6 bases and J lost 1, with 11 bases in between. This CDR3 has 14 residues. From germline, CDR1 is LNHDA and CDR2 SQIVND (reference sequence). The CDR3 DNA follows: TGTGCCAGTAGCTCGGGACTGGGCACAGATACGCAGTATTTT. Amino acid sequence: CASSSGLGTDTQYF.

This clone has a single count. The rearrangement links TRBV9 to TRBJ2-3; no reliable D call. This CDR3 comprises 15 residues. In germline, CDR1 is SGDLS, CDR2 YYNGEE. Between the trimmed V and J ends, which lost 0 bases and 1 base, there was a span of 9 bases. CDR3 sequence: CASSVATVGTDTQYF. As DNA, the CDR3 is TGTGCCAGCAGCGTAGCTACCGTGGGCACAGATACGCAGTATTTT.

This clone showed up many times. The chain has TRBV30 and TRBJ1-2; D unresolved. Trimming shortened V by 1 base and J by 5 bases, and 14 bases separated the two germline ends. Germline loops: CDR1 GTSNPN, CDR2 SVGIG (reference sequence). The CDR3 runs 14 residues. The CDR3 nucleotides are TGTGCCTGGAGTGAGGAAGGGTGGAGTTATGGCTACACCTTC. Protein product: CAWSEEGWSYGYTF.

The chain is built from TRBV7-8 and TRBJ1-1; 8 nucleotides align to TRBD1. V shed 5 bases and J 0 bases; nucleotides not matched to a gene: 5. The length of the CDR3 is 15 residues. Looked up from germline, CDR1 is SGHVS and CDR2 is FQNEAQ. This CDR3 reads CASSHRGKMNTEAFF. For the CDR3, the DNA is TGTGCCAGCAGCCACAGGGGGAAAATGAACACTGAAGCTTTCTTT. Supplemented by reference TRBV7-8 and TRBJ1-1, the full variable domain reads GAGVSQSPRYKVAKRGQDVALRCDPISGHVSLFWYQQALGQGPEFLTYFQNEAQLDKSGLPSDRFFAERPEGSVSTLKIQRTQQEDSAVYLCASSHRGKMNTEAFFGQGTRLTVV.

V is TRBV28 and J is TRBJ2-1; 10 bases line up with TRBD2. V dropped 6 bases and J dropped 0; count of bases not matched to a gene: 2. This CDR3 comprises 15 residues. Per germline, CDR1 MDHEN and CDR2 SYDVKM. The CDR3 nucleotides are TGTGCCAGCAGACCTAGCGGGAGCTCCTACAATGAGCAGTTCTTC. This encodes CASRPSGSSYNEQFF.

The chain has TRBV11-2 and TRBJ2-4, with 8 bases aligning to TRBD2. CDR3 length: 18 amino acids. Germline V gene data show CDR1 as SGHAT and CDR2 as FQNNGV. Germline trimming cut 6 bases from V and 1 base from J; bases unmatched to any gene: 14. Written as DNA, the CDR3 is TGTGCCAGCAGACCCGGGACTAGATTGGGGGAGGCCAAAAACATTCAGTACTTC. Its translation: CASRPGTRLGEAKNIQYF.

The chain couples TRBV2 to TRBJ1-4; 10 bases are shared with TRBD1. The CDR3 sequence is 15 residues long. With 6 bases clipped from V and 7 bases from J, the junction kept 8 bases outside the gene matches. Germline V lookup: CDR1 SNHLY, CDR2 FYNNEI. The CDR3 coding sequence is TGTGCCAGCAGGGCTTGGGGGACAGGGGCTGAAAAACTGTTTTTT. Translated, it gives CASRAWGTGAEKLFF.

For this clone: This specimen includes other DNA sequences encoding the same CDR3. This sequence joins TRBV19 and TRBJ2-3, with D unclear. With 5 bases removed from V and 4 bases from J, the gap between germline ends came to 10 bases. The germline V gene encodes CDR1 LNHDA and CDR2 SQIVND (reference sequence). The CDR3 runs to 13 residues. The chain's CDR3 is CASSLGLADTQYF. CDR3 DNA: TGTGCCAGTAGTTTGGGGTTAGCAGATACGCAGTATTTT.

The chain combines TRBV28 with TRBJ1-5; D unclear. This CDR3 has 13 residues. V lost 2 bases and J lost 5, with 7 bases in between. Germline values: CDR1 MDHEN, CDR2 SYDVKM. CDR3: CASSLRRDQPQHF. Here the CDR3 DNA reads TGTGCCAGCAGTTTAAGGCGGGATCAGCCCCAGCATTTT.

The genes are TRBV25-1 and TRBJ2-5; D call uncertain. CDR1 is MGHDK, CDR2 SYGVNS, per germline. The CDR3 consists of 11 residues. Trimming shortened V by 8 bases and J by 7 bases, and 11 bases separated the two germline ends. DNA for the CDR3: TGTGCCAGCCCCCCCGGGTGGACCCAGTACTTC. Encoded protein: CASPPGWTQYF. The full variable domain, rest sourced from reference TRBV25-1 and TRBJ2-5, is EADIYQTPRYLVIGTGKKITLECSQTMGHDKMYWYQQDPGMELHLIHYSYGVNSTEKGDLSSESTVSRIRTEHFPLTLESARPSHTSQYLCASPPGWTQYFGPGTRLLVL.

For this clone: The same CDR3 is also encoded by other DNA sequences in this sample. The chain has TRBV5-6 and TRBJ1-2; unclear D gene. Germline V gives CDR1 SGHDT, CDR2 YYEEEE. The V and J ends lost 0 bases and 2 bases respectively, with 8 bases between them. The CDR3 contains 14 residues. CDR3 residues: CASSLVSGNYGYTF. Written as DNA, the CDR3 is TGTGCCAGCAGCTTGGTCTCGGGAAACTATGGCTACACCTTC. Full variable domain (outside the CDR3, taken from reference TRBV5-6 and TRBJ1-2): DAGVTQSPTHLIKTRGQQVTLRCSPKSGHDTVSWYQQALGQGPQFIFQYYEEEERQRGNFPDRFSGHQFPNYSSELNVNALLLGDSALYLCASSLVSGNYGYTFGSGTRLTVV.

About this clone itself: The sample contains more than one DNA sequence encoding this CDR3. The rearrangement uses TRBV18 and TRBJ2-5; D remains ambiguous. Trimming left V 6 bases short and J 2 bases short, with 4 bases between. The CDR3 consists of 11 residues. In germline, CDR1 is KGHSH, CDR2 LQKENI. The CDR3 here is CASSPQETQYF. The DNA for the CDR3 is TGTGCCAGCTCGCCGCAAGAGACCCAGTACTTC.

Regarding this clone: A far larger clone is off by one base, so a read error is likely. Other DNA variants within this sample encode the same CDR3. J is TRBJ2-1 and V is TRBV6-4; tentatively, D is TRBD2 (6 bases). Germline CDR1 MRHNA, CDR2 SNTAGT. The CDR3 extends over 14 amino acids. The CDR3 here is CASSRELSYNEQFF. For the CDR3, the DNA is TGCGCCAGCTCCCGGGAGCTCTCCTACAATGAGCAGTTCTTC.

CDR3 loop: CASSPRAGESDTQYF. In DNA form, the CDR3 reads TGTGCCAGCAGCCCACGAGCGGGAGAGTCAGATACGCAGTATTTT. The chain uses TRBV11-2 and TRBJ2-3; 8 nucleotides align to TRBD2. Germline CDR1 and CDR2: SGHAT and FQNNGV. V lost 5 bases and J lost 4; bases outside the gene matches: 8. This CDR3 is 15 amino acids long.

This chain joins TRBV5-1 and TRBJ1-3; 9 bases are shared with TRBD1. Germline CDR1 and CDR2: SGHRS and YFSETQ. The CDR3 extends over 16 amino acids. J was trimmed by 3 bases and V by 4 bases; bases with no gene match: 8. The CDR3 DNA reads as TGCGCCAGCAGCCCCACCTGGACAGGGGTTGGAAACACCATATATTTT. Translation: CASSPTWTGVGNTIYF.

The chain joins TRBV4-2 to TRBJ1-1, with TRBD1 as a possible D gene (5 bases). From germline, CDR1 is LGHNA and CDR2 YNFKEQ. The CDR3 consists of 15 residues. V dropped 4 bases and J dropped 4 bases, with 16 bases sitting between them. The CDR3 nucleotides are TGTGCCAGCAGCCCAATCAGAAGGGACGGCACTGAAGCTTTCTTT. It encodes CASSPIRRDGTEAFF.

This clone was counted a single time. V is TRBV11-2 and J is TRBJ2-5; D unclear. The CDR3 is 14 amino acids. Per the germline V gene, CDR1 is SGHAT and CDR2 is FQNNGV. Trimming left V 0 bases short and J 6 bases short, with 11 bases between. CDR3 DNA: TGTGCCAGCAGCTTAGATTTAGGGATAAAGACCCAGTACTTC. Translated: CASSLDLGIKTQYF.

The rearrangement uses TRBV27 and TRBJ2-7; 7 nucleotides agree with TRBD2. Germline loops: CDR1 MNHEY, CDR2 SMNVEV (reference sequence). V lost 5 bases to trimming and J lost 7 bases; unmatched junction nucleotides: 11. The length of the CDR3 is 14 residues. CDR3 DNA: TGTGCCAGCAGTCTAGTACTAGCGAGAAATGAGCAGTACTTC. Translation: CASSLVLARNEQYF.

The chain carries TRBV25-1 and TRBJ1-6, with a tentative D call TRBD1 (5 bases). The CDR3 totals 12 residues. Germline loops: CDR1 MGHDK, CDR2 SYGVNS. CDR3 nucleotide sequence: TGTGCTTCGGGACTCCATAATTCACCCCTCCACTTT. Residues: CASGLHNSPLHF.

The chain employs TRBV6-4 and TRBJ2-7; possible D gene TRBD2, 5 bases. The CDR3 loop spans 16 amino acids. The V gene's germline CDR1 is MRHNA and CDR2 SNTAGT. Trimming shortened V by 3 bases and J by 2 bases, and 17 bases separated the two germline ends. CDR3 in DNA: TGTGCCAGCAGTGAATTTGGTTTTGGGGAGCCCTACGAGCAGTACTTC. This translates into CASSEFGFGEPYEQYF.

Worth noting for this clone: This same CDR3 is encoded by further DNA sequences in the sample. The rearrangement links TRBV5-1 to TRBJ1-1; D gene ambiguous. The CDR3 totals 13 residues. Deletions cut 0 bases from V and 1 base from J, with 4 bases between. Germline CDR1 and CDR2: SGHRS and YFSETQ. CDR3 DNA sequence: TGCGCCAGCAGCTTGGGGGGGAACACTGAAGCTTTCTTT. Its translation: CASSLGGNTEAFF.

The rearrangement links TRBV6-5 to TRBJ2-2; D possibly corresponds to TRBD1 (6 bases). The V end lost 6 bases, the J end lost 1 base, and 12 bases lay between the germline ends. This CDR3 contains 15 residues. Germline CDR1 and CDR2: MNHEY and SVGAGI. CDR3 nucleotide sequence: TGTGCCAGCAGCAGGAAGGGACAGAACACCGGGGAGCTGTTTTTT. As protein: CASSRKGQNTGELFF.

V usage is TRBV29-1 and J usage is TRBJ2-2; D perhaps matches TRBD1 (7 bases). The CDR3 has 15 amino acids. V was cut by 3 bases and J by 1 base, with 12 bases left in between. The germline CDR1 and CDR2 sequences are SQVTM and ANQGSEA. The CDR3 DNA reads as TGCAGCGTTGAGGTGCAGGGGGGGAACACCGGGGAGCTGTTTTTT. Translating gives CSVEVQGGNTGELFF.

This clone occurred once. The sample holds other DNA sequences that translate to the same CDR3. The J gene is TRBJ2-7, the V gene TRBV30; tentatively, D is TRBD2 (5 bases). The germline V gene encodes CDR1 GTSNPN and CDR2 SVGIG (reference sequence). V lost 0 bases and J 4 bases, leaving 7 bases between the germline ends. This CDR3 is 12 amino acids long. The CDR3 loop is CAWSVGGYEQYF. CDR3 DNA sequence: TGTGCCTGGAGTGTCGGCGGGTACGAGCAGTACTTC.

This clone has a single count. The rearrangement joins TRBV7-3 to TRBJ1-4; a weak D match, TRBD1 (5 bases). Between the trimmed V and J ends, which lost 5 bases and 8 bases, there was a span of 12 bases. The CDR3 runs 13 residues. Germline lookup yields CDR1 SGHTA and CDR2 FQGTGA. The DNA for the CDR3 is TGTGCCAGCAGCCAAGGGGCTGGGGAAAAACTGTTTTTT. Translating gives CASSQGAGEKLFF.

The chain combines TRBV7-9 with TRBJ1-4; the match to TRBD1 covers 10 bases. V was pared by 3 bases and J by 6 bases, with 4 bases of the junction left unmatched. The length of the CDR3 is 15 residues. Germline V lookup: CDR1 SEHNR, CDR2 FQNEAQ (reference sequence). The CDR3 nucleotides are TGTGCCAGCAGCTTCAGGGGGACAGGGGATGAAAAACTGTTTTTT. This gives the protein CASSFRGTGDEKLFF. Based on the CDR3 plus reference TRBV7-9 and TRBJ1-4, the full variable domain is DTGVSQNPRHKITKRGQNVTFRCDPISEHNRLYWYRQTLGQGPEFLTYFQNEAQLEKSRLLSDRFSAERPKGSFSTLEIQRTEQGDSAMYLCASSFRGTGDEKLFFGSGTQLSVL.

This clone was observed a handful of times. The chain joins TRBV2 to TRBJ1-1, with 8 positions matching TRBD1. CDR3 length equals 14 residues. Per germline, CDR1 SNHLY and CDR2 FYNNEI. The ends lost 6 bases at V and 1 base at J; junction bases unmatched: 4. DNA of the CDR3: TGTGCCAGCAGAGGGGGGACAGGGAACACTGAAGCTTTCTTT. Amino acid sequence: CASRGGTGNTEAFF.

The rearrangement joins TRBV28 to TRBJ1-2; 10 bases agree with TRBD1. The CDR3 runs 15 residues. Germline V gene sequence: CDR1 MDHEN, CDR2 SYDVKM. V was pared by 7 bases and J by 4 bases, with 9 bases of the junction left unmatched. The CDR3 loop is CASNLDRGPGYGYTF. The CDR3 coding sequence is TGTGCCAGCAACTTAGACAGGGGGCCCGGCTATGGCTACACCTTC.